Listed here is a single T cell receptor beta chain. Antigen specificity is unknown. These data originate in a study of shared clonotypes between healthy human individuals. At the level of the study: Those who served as donors were two women and a few men between the ages of 18 and 49. Findings of the study overall: Larger richness was generally estimated for naive than memory subsets. The four-donor shared clonotypes exceeded non-shared clonotypes in generation probability, with non-shared ones scoring lower. A small donor pool kept down the genetic and exposure-history diversity that was represented.

Positive CCR7 selection of CD45RO-negative cells yielded the naive CD8 cells, and terminally differentiated effector memory CD45RA+ cells were excluded. Produced via immunoSEQ multiplex PCR; TCRdb's table is partial and in-frame only. The sample lists about 650,000 clones; less than 97% were seen once. With 0 bases removed from V and 19 bases from J, the gap between germline ends came to 14 bases. Germline CDR1 is SGHDT and CDR2 is YYEEEE. This CDR3 region has 12 residues. Material for sequencing was naive CD8+ T cells sorted from blood. The rearrangement joins TRBV5-6 to TRBJ1-6, with D hard to call. This TCR was sampled from a woman aged 25 to 39 in good health. CDR3 nucleotides: TGTGCCAGCAGCTTGGCCGGAGGGCACGATCACTTT. Encoded protein: CASSLAGGHDHF. Complete variable domain (other parts from reference TRBV5-6 and TRBJ1-6): DAGVTQSPTHLIKTRGQQVTLRCSPKSGHDTVSWYQQALGQGPQFIFQYYEEEERQRGNFPDRFSGHQFPNYSSELNVNALLLGDSALYLCASSLAGGHDHFGNGTRLTVT.